This T cell receptor beta chain was sequenced in a study of blood T cell repertoires in COVID-19. Method: immunoSEQ multiplex PCR; TCRdb's copy keeps in-frame clones and lacks some. Among about 130,000 clones listed, approximately 80% were seen once. Donors in Cohort 3 who had recovered were those with two negative PCRs, healthcare professional clearance, or resolution of their symptoms. CDR3 length equals 14 residues. Trimming removed 3 bases from V and 11 bases from J; junction bases left unmatched: 6. Germline CDR1 MDHEN, CDR2 SYDVKM. The sample taken for sequencing was PBMCs or T cells enriched from blood (not recorded which). This chain links TRBV28 with TRBJ1-5; 11 bases agree with TRBD1. The receptor's source is a man aged 50 to 59 who had recovered from COVID-19. CDR3 nucleotides: TGTGCCAGCAGTTTCGGGGACAGGGGGATGTCCCAGCATTTT. This gives the protein CASSFGDRGMSQHF.